The 19 T cell receptor beta chains given below trace back to one sample, sequenced in a study of T-cell memory formation after mild COVID-19. MiXCR was run by TCRdb on the 5' RACE reads, yielding one entry per CDR3 protein. The sample lists some 200,000 distinct CDR3 sequences, about 20% seen once, with roughly 23% in the top ten. Source material: PBMCs or a T cell subset sorted from them (not recorded which). The receptor set was obtained from an adult woman who had mild COVID-19 (a few samples of this study predate the infection). Cell type and time point are not known.

This clonotype occurred a few times. V and J are TRBV4-3 and TRBJ2-7, with 9 bases identical to TRBD1. This CDR3 has 15 amino acids. The germline gives CDR1 LGHNA, CDR2 YSLEER. With 6 bases clipped from V and 2 bases from J, the junction kept 8 bases outside the gene matches. Written as DNA, the CDR3 is TGCGCCAGCAGTTTCGCGACAGGGGGGCCCTACGAGCAGTACTTC. This codes for CASSFATGGPYEQYF.

J is TRBJ1-3 and V is TRBV5-5; D gene uncertain. CDR1 and CDR2 from the germline V gene are SGHKS and YYEKEE (reference sequence). The CDR3 runs 13 residues. The V end was cut by 0 bases, the J end by 12 bases, with 13 bases between. The CDR3 sequence: CASSLGSASFIYF. The DNA for the CDR3 is TGTGCCAGCAGCTTGGGTTCAGCCAGTTTCATATATTTT.

The chain has TRBV6-5 and TRBJ2-2, with 10 positions matching TRBD1. With V trimmed by 6 bases and J by 5 bases, 6 bases remained unmatched. The CDR3 has 15 residues. CDR1 is MNHEY, CDR2 SVGAGI, per germline. CDR3 protein: CASSSGQGRTGELFF. The CDR3 DNA reads TGTGCCAGCAGCTCGGGACAGGGGAGGACCGGGGAGCTGTTTTTT.

This clonotype showed up just a few times. The chain recombines TRBV7-3 with TRBJ2-3; D may be TRBD2 (6 bases). This CDR3 has 11 residues. Germline V gene sequence: CDR1 SGHTA, CDR2 FQGTGA. V lost 5 bases and J 15 bases, leaving 15 bases between the germline ends. Written as DNA, the CDR3 is TGTGCCAGCAGCCAAGGGGCGGGGCTTTATTTT. As protein: CASSQGAGLYF.

V is TRBV5-1 and J is TRBJ2-3; tentative D call: TRBD1 (6 bases). Germline lookup yields CDR1 SGHRS and CDR2 YFSETQ. V was cut by 4 bases and J by 1 base, with 22 bases left in between. The CDR3 consists of 18 residues. The CDR3 loop is CASSPSLQGGRGTDTQYF. CDR3 in DNA: TGCGCCAGCAGCCCATCCTTACAGGGTGGTCGGGGCACAGATACGCAGTATTTT. Together with reference TRBV5-1 and TRBJ2-3, the CDR3 gives the full variable domain: KAGVTQTPRYLIKTRGQQVTLSCSPISGHRSVSWYQQTPGQGLQFLFEYFSETQRNKGNFPGRFSGRQFSNSRSEMNVSTLELGDSALYLCASSPSLQGGRGTDTQYFGPGTRLTVL.

A few counts support this clonotype. The chain has TRBV9 and TRBJ2-5, with D tentatively TRBD2 (6 bases). The germline CDR1 and CDR2 sequences are SGDLS and YYNGEE. This CDR3 has 14 residues. Trimming took 0 bases from V and 3 from J, leaving 9 bases between them. CDR3 loop: CASSVGWGEETQYF. The CDR3 nucleotides are TGTGCCAGCAGCGTAGGATGGGGGGAAGAGACCCAGTACTTC.

In its sample, this clonotype was seen many times. The rearrangement joins TRBV9 to TRBJ2-7; the D is unclear. Between the trimmed V and J ends, which lost 0 bases and 1 base, there was a span of 8 bases. Germline loops: CDR1 SGDLS, CDR2 YYNGEE. This CDR3 spans 14 amino acids. The CDR3 nucleotides read TGTGCCAGCAGCGTAGAGTGGGAATCCTACGAGCAGTACTTC. Protein sequence: CASSVEWESYEQYF.

The chain combines TRBV20-1 with TRBJ1-1; D gene uncertain. The length of the CDR3 is 14 residues. Trimming shortened V by 3 bases and J by 0 bases, and 11 bases separated the two germline ends. The germline CDR1 and CDR2 sequences are DFQATT and SNEGSKA (reference sequence). For the CDR3, the DNA is TGCAGTGCTAGCGCGTTGGCGCTGAACACTGAAGCTTTCTTT. Residues: CSASALALNTEAFF.

The V call is TRBV7-3, the J call TRBJ1-1; 8 nucleotides match TRBD1. CDR3 length: 14 residues. The germline V gene has CDR1 SGHTA and CDR2 FQGTGA. Losses at the gene ends were 5 bases for V and 2 bases for J; bases not matched to a gene: 4. In DNA form, the CDR3 reads TGTGCCAGCAGCCCGGACAGGGTTAACACTGAAGCTTTCTTT. Translating gives CASSPDRVNTEAFF.

V is TRBV6-4 and J is TRBJ2-3; unclear D gene. The V gene lost 6 bases and the J gene lost 6 bases, with 16 bases spanning the gap. The CDR3 runs to 14 residues. CDR1 is MRHNA, CDR2 SNTAGT, per germline. CDR3 sequence reads: CASSRTAGVDTQYF. CDR3 coding DNA: TGTGCCAGCAGCAGGACCGCCGGAGTGGATACGCAGTATTTT.

The V call is TRBV24-1, the J call TRBJ2-2; perhaps TRBD1 as D (6 bases). CDR3 length: 15 residues. Germline V lookup: CDR1 KGHDR, CDR2 SFDVKD. V shed 0 bases and J shed 8 bases, with 12 bases lying between them. The CDR3 protein is CATSDLEAGEGELFF. CDR3 sequence (DNA): TGTGCCACCAGTGATTTGGAGGCAGGGGAAGGGGAGCTGTTTTTT.

This clonotype was observed a few times. The chain couples TRBV6-4 to TRBJ1-5; D ambiguous. Germline V gene lookup returns CDR1 MRHNA and CDR2 SNTAGT. V gave up 3 bases and J gave up 0 bases, with 3 bases separating them. There are 13 residues in the CDR3. The CDR3: CASSEGSNQPQHF. CDR3 nucleotide sequence: TGTGCCAGCAGTGAGGGTAGCAATCAGCCCCAGCATTTT.

The chain joins TRBV12-3 or TRBV12-4 to TRBJ1-1; no firm D call. V lost 5 bases and J 1 base, leaving 8 bases between the germline ends. The CDR3 length is 13 residues. CDR3 sequence reads: CASSTGSNTEAFF. The DNA for the CDR3 is TGTGCCAGCAGTACCGGTTCGAACACTGAAGCTTTCTTT.

V and J are TRBV7-9 and TRBJ1-2; 7 positions agree with TRBD1. In germline, CDR1 is SEHNR, CDR2 FQNEAQ (reference sequence). V shed 4 bases and J 8 bases; nucleotides not matched to a gene: 7. There are 13 residues in the CDR3. CDR3 protein: CASSSGGLGGYTF. The CDR3 DNA is TGTGCCAGCAGCTCAGGGGGATTGGGCGGCTACACCTTC.

The chain has TRBV4-3 and TRBJ2-2, with a weak D call TRBD1 (6 bases). Germline values: CDR1 LGHNA, CDR2 YSLEER. This CDR3 region has 18 residues. The V end was cut by 0 bases, the J end by 3 bases, with 17 bases between. CDR3 in amino acids: CASSQDSGRGYYTGELFF. The CDR3 DNA reads TGCGCCAGCAGCCAAGATTCCGGCAGGGGCTACTACACCGGGGAGCTGTTTTTT.

This clonotype was seen a handful of times. The chain employs TRBV5-6 and TRBJ1-2; tentatively, D is TRBD1 (5 bases). Germline V gene sequence: CDR1 SGHDT, CDR2 YYEEEE. V was pared by 4 bases and J by 3 bases, with 13 bases between. CDR3 length equals 14 residues. The CDR3 is CASSEGQAYYGYTF. For the CDR3, the DNA is TGTGCCAGCAGCGAAGGACAAGCTTACTATGGCTACACCTTC.

The table lists this clonotype with a few counts. The chain carries TRBV27 and TRBJ2-5; 7 bases are a match to TRBD1. The CDR3 length is 15 residues. Germline V gene sequence: CDR1 MNHEY, CDR2 SMNVEV (reference sequence). Losses at the gene ends were 3 bases for V and 3 bases for J; bases not matched to a gene: 7. The CDR3, as DNA: TGTGCCAGCAGTTTCGGCCCGGGACAGAAAGAGACCCAGTACTTC. As protein: CASSFGPGQKETQYF.

The chain recombines TRBV4-2 with TRBJ2-1, with TRBD2 matching 8 bases. Germline V CDR1 and CDR2: LGHNA, YNFKEQ. With 0 bases clipped from V and 12 bases from J, the junction kept 7 bases outside the gene matches. CDR3 size: 14 residues. CDR3 sequence: CASSQEGLVRVQFF. The CDR3 DNA is TGTGCCAGCAGCCAAGAGGGACTAGTTCGTGTGCAGTTCTTC.

This clonotype was picked up a small number of times. The chain recombines TRBV4-3 with TRBJ2-1, with 10 bases fitting TRBD2. This CDR3 spans 16 amino acids. Germline V CDR1 and CDR2: LGHNA, YSLEER. With V trimmed by 0 bases and J by 5 bases, 4 bases remained unmatched. The CDR3 is CASSQDELAGDNEQFF. The CDR3 region has the DNA TGCGCCAGCAGCCAAGATGAGCTAGCGGGAGACAATGAGCAGTTCTTC.